This T cell receptor (beta chain) was captured by sequencing in a study of beta chain features in type 1 diabetes. Overall study: On cell yields, gender and age, patients and healthy donors were similar. General study results and limits: Cells with high TCR expression could be over-represented by cDNA sequencing. There was a moderate but significant shortening of TCRB CDR3s in all four CD4+ subsets of Type 1 diabetes patients.

This CDR3 spans 14 amino acids. With 6 bases clipped from V and 6 bases from J, the junction kept 8 bases outside the gene matches. The germline V gene has CDR1 SNHLY and CDR2 FYNNEI. Notes on this clone: No antigen is known for it.

The authors took one heparinised blood draw, averaging approximately 120 mL, from each donor. cDNA synthesis used the whole RNA isolate, giving expressed TCRB sequences. Only in-frame clones appear in the TCRdb table, and some are missing; sequencing was by immunoSEQ multiplex PCR. Of 350,000 to 400,000 clones detected, around 12% appear once; the ten largest clones hold 0.0095% to 0.011%. Sequenced: naive CD4+ T cells from blood. This chain links TRBV2 with TRBJ1-5; 7 nucleotides align to TRBD1. This TCR derives from a woman aged 18-29 years with type 1 diabetes. The CDR3 DNA follows: TGTGCCAGCAGCGGGGACAGTCTGGTTCAGCCCCAGCATTTT. It specifies CASSGDSLVQPQHF.